The 18 T cell receptor beta chains below come from one sample, sequenced in a study of T-cell memory formation after mild COVID-19. MiXCR was run by TCRdb on the 5' RACE reads, yielding one entry per CDR3 protein. This sample has more than 110,000 distinct CDR3 sequences, with about 14% found just once. Specimen: PBMCs or a T cell subset sorted from them (not recorded which). These receptors all come from an adult woman who had mild COVID-19 (a few samples of this study predate the infection). Cell type and time point are not known.

This clonotype was observed a handful of times. This sequence joins TRBV18 and TRBJ2-1; tentative D call: TRBD2 (5 bases). This CDR3 is built from 15 residues. From germline, CDR1 is KGHSH and CDR2 LQKENI. Trimming cost V 0 bases and J 4 bases, with 10 bases left between them. The CDR3 region is CASSPPMWEYNEQFF. As DNA, the CDR3 is TGTGCCAGCTCACCACCGATGTGGGAGTACAATGAGCAGTTCTTC.

The V gene is TRBV5-1, the J gene TRBJ2-7; TRBD2 might be the D (6 bases). Germline CDR1 is SGHRS and CDR2 is YFSETQ. The germline V and J ends were trimmed by 0 bases and 0 bases, with 13 bases remaining between them. This CDR3 has 16 residues. CDR3: CASSLVGTASSYEQYF. DNA of the CDR3: TGCGCCAGCAGCTTGGTGGGGACTGCAAGCTCCTACGAGCAGTACTTC.

The chain is built from TRBV25-1 and TRBJ2-5; possibly TRBD1 for D (7 bases). Trimming removed 4 bases from V and 5 bases from J, with 23 bases in between. The CDR3 is 17 residues long. The germline gives CDR1 MGHDK, CDR2 SYGVNS. Here the CDR3 DNA reads TGTGCCAGCAGTGGGCGACAGGGAGGTTTGCTGTGGGAGACCCAGTACTTC. Translating it yields CASSGRQGGLLWETQYF.

The V gene is TRBV5-1, the J gene TRBJ2-1; 10 nucleotides line up with TRBD1. The CDR3 has 14 residues. V shed 3 bases, J shed 9 bases, and the junction held 6 bases outside the gene matches. Germline values: CDR1 SGHRS, CDR2 YFSETQ. This CDR3 is CASSSPTGGFEQFF. The CDR3 DNA reads TGCGCCAGCAGCTCGCCGACAGGGGGCTTTGAGCAGTTCTTC.

Only a few counts were recorded for this clonotype. The chain is built from TRBV4-3 and TRBJ2-1; 8 positions match TRBD1. The CDR3 length is 15 residues. After removal of 1 base from V and 4 bases from J, the junction contained 3 bases not matched to a gene. Germline CDR1 LGHNA, CDR2 YSLEER. This chain's CDR3 is CASSQGTGRYNEQFF. The CDR3 region has the DNA TGCGCCAGCAGCCAAGGGACAGGGCGTTACAATGAGCAGTTCTTC.

This clonotype was seen more than once but under ten times. This chain joins TRBV6-5 and TRBJ2-7; 10 positions agree with TRBD1. The germline V gene has CDR1 MNHEY and CDR2 SVGAGI. With 2 bases clipped from V and 3 bases from J, the junction kept 4 bases outside the gene matches. CDR3 size: 15 residues. The CDR3 loop reads CASSYTGTGDYEQYF. DNA for the CDR3: TGTGCCAGCAGTTACACGGGGACAGGGGACTACGAGCAGTACTTC.

This clonotype was picked up a small number of times. The V gene is TRBV7-9, the J gene TRBJ2-5; the D call may be TRBD1 or TRBD2 (5 bases each). The CDR3 consists of 13 residues. V was clipped by 5 bases and J by 5 bases, with 12 bases between them. Germline CDR1 and CDR2: SEHNR and FQNEAQ (reference sequence). The CDR3 is CASSPGTGETQYF. In DNA, the CDR3 is TGTGCCAGCAGCCCAGGGACGGGGGAGACCCAGTACTTC.

DNA of the CDR3: TGCGCCAGCAGCTGGACACTGAACACTGAAGCTTTCTTT. Protein product: CASSWTLNTEAFF. The V and J genes are TRBV5-1 and TRBJ1-1; maybe TRBD1 (5 bases). Looked up from germline, CDR1 is SGHRS and CDR2 is YFSETQ. The V end lost 3 bases, the J end lost 0 bases, and 6 bases lay between the germline ends. CDR3 length: 13 amino acids.

The chain links TRBV27 to TRBJ1-1; no reliable D call. Germline CDR1 reads MNHEY; CDR2 reads SMNVEV (reference sequence). Trimming took 4 bases from V and 5 from J, leaving 11 bases between them. The CDR3 totals 13 residues. CDR3 residues: CASSSFGGTEAFF. In DNA form, the CDR3 reads TGTGCCAGCAGTTCCTTCGGTGGGACTGAAGCTTTCTTT.

The chain couples TRBV20-1 to TRBJ2-2; D may match TRBD1 or TRBD2 (5 bases each). With 0 bases removed from V and 0 bases from J, the gap between germline ends came to 8 bases. This CDR3 comprises 15 residues. Germline V gives CDR1 DFQATT, CDR2 SNEGSKA (reference sequence). CDR3 in DNA: TGCAGTGCTAGAGATTGGGGGACGAACACCGGGGAGCTGTTTTTT. Translating gives CSARDWGTNTGELFF.

Only a few counts were recorded for this clonotype. V gene TRBV18 combines with J gene TRBJ2-1, with D possibly being TRBD2 (6 bases). V lost 0 bases and J 5 bases, leaving 14 bases between the germline ends. CDR1 and CDR2 (germline): KGHSH, LQKENI. CDR3 length: 16 residues. The CDR3 spells CASSPPLGSGNNEQFF. The CDR3 region has the DNA TGTGCCAGCTCACCACCGTTGGGTAGCGGTAACAATGAGCAGTTCTTC.

The V call is TRBV2, the J call TRBJ2-7; 8 bases agree with TRBD2. The length of the CDR3 is 11 residues. Germline trimming cut 6 bases from V and 11 bases from J; bases unmatched to any gene: 6. Germline V gene data show CDR1 as SNHLY and CDR2 as FYNNEI. CDR3 sequence: CASSGLAQEYF. CDR3 nucleotide sequence: TGTGCCAGCAGCGGACTAGCCCAGGAGTACTTC.

The sample holds a few counts of this clonotype. The chain carries TRBV7-9 and TRBJ2-1; 14 bases are a match to TRBD2. J gave up 10 bases and V 6 bases, and 8 bases lay outside the gene matches. From germline, CDR1 is SEHNR and CDR2 FQNEAQ (reference sequence). The CDR3 loop spans 15 amino acids. In DNA form, the CDR3 reads TGTGCCAGCAGTGAGACTAGCGGGAGGGCAAGAGAGCAGTTCTTC. It encodes CASSETSGRAREQFF.

This clonotype was seen a few times. The chain combines TRBV2 with TRBJ2-7; D unclear. This CDR3 region has 11 residues. The germline CDR1 and CDR2 sequences are SNHLY and FYNNEI. V was cut by 2 bases and J by 4 bases, with 3 bases left in between. DNA of the CDR3: TGTGCCAGCAGTGAAAAGTACGAGCAGTACTTC. It is translated as CASSEKYEQYF.

This clonotype was seen more than once but under ten times. The V and J genes are TRBV7-8 and TRBJ1-4; no definite D call. V shed 3 bases and J shed 8 bases, with 4 bases lying between them. The CDR3 extends over 11 amino acids. CDR1 and CDR2 (germline): SGHVS, FQNEAQ. The CDR3 is CASSFGEKLFF. Written as DNA, the CDR3 is TGTGCCAGCAGCTTCGGAGAAAAACTGTTTTTT.

This clonotype appeared many times. The chain couples TRBV7-9 to TRBJ2-1; the D is unclear. Per the germline V gene, CDR1 is SEHNR and CDR2 is FQNEAQ (reference sequence). V was clipped by 5 bases and J by 1 base, with 6 bases between them. This CDR3 is 13 amino acids long. The CDR3 protein is CASSPSSYNEQFF. The CDR3, as DNA: TGTGCCAGCAGCCCATCGTCCTACAATGAGCAGTTCTTC. Full variable domain (rest looked up from reference TRBV7-9 and TRBJ2-1): DTGVSQNPRHKITKRGQNVTFRCDPISEHNRLYWYRQTLGQGPEFLTYFQNEAQLEKSRLLSDRFSAERPKGSFSTLEIQRTEQGDSAMYLCASSPSSYNEQFFGPGTRLTVL.

At least ten counts were recorded for this clonotype. The V call is TRBV7-6, the J call TRBJ2-7, with a tentative D call TRBD2 (6 bases). The CDR3 length is 14 residues. From germline, CDR1 is SGHVS and CDR2 FNYEAQ. V dropped 5 bases and J dropped 3 bases, with 14 bases sitting between them. CDR3 sequence: CASSPGLSNYEQYF. The CDR3 nucleotides are TGTGCCAGCAGCCCGGGACTTTCCAACTACGAGCAGTACTTC. Supplemented by reference TRBV7-6 and TRBJ2-7, the full variable domain reads GAGVSQSPRYKVTKRGQDVALRCDPISGHVSLYWYRQALGQGPEFLTYFNYEAQQDKSGLPNDRFSAERPEGSISTLTIQRTEQRDSAMYRCASSPGLSNYEQYFGPGTRLTVT.

The chain carries TRBV5-1 and TRBJ2-2; the D is unclear. CDR3 size: 14 residues. Trimming took off 0 bases at V and 0 bases at J, with 3 bases between the two ends. In germline, CDR1 is SGHRS, CDR2 YFSETQ. The CDR3 is CASSLVPNTGELFF. CDR3 DNA sequence: TGCGCCAGCAGCTTGGTACCGAACACCGGGGAGCTGTTTTTT.